A selection of T cell receptor beta chains follows, all from one sample in a study of T cells in Graves' hyperthyroidism and ophthalmopathy. MiXCR was run by TCRdb on the multiplex PCR reads, yielding one entry per CDR3 protein. The sample records around 580,000 distinct CDR3 sequences, approximately 16% being singletons. What was sequenced was blood. These receptors originate from a woman aged 18-35 years with Graves' hyperthyroidism. The CDR3 runs from the conserved cysteine through the conserved F or W. The D gene is left open where the match is weak. Only some rows state a clone size, as once, few, many or a class for expanded clones.

j_gene: TRBJ1-1
abundance: many
v_gene: TRBV28
d_gene: -
CDR3aa: CASSLFRSTGGTEAFF
CDR3nt: TGTGCCAGCAGTTTATTCCGAAGCACGGGTGGCACTGAAGCTTTCTTT

j_gene: TRBJ2-3
abundance: -
v_gene: TRBV29-1
d_gene: TRBD2
CDR3aa: CSVLLATEFTDTQYF
CDR3nt: TGCAGCGTCCTACTAGCGACAGAGTTCACAGATACGCAGTATTTT

j_gene: TRBJ1-3
abundance: -
v_gene: TRBV19
d_gene: -
CDR3aa: CASSTLASGIYF
CDR3nt: TGTGCCAGTAGTACGCTGGCGAGCGGGATATATTTT

j_gene: TRBJ1-4
abundance: -
v_gene: TRBV20-1
d_gene: TRBD1
CDR3aa: CSARGGQGKLFF
CDR3nt: TGCAGTGCTAGAGGGGGACAGGGGAAACTGTTTTTT

j_gene: TRBJ1-1
abundance: many
v_gene: TRBV7-2
d_gene: -
CDR3aa: CASTGMLAEAFF
CDR3nt: TGTGCCAGCACGGGGATGCTCGCCGAAGCTTTCTTT

j_gene: TRBJ2-7
abundance: few
v_gene: TRBV29-1
d_gene: -
CDR3aa: CSVVVGSYEQYF
CDR3nt: TGCAGCGTTGTGGTAGGGTCCTACGAGCAGTACTTC

j_gene: TRBJ1-1
abundance: many
v_gene: TRBV20-1
d_gene: TRBD1
CDR3aa: CSARDQDRSEAFF
CDR3nt: TGCAGTGCTAGAGATCAGGACAGGTCTGAAGCTTTCTTT

j_gene: TRBJ1-1
abundance: -
v_gene: TRBV9
d_gene: -
CDR3aa: CASSDISGVRAEAFF
CDR3nt: TGTGCCAGCAGCGACATATCGGGGGTACGGGCTGAAGCTTTCTTT

j_gene: TRBJ1-1
abundance: few
v_gene: TRBV6-5
d_gene: -
CDR3aa: CASSYSGERTEAFF
CDR3nt: TGTGCCAGCAGTTACAGTGGGGAACGCACTGAAGCTTTCTTT

j_gene: TRBJ2-7
abundance: -
v_gene: TRBV27
d_gene: TRBD1
CDR3aa: CASRRTGITYEQYF
CDR3nt: TGTGCCAGCCGAAGGACAGGGATTACCTACGAGCAGTACTTC

j_gene: TRBJ2-5
abundance: many
v_gene: TRBV20-1
d_gene: -
CDR3aa: CSAEPQETQYF
CDR3nt: TGCAGTGCGGAGCCCCAAGAGACCCAGTACTTC

j_gene: TRBJ2-7
abundance: many
v_gene: TRBV7-3
d_gene: TRBD1
CDR3aa: CASSPAGGYEQYF
CDR3nt: TGTGCCAGCAGCCCGGCAGGGGGCTACGAGCAGTACTTC

j_gene: TRBJ2-1
abundance: many
v_gene: TRBV2
d_gene: TRBD2
CDR3aa: CASSMRAGGYNEQFF
CDR3nt: TGTGCCAGCAGTATGAGAGCGGGAGGGTACAATGAGCAGTTCTTC

j_gene: TRBJ2-7
abundance: -
v_gene: TRBV6-2/TRBV6-3
d_gene: -
CDR3aa: CASSVQTYEQYF
CDR3nt: TGTGCCAGCAGTGTCCAGACCTACGAGCAGTACTTC

j_gene: TRBJ1-4
abundance: many
v_gene: TRBV12-3/TRBV12-4
d_gene: TRBD1
CDR3aa: CASSPSSGGSGEKLFF
CDR3nt: TGTGCCAGCAGTCCGAGCTCAGGGGGATCGGGTGAAAAACTGTTTTTT

j_gene: TRBJ2-7
abundance: -
v_gene: TRBV24-1
d_gene: TRBD2
CDR3aa: CATSDSGLAGVYNEQYF
CDR3nt: TGTGCCACCAGTGATTCAGGACTAGCGGGTGTCTACAATGAGCAGTACTTC

j_gene: TRBJ2-2
abundance: -
v_gene: TRBV27
d_gene: TRBD2
CDR3aa: CASSLIGRTGELFF
CDR3nt: TGTGCCAGCAGTTTAATCGGGAGGACCGGGGAGCTGTTTTTT

j_gene: TRBJ1-6
abundance: -
v_gene: TRBV12-5
d_gene: -
CDR3aa: CASGFDGYNSPLHF
CDR3nt: TGTGCTAGTGGTTTCGATGGCTATAATTCACCCCTCCACTTT

j_gene: TRBJ2-1
abundance: many
v_gene: TRBV7-2
d_gene: TRBD2
CDR3aa: CASSLWAGDPSFSYNEQFF
CDR3nt: TGTGCCAGCAGCTTATGGGCGGGAGATCCCTCTTTCTCCTACAATGAGCAGTTCTTC

j_gene: TRBJ2-7
abundance: many
v_gene: TRBV28
d_gene: TRBD1
CDR3aa: CASSPSGTGGDEQYF
CDR3nt: TGTGCCAGCAGTCCCTCCGGGACAGGGGGGGACGAGCAGTACTTC

j_gene: TRBJ1-5
abundance: few
v_gene: TRBV4-3
d_gene: TRBD1
CDR3aa: CASSQGRGRNQPQHF
CDR3nt: TGCGCCAGCAGCCAAGGCAGGGGGCGAAATCAGCCCCAGCATTTT

j_gene: TRBJ2-1
abundance: few
v_gene: TRBV24-1
d_gene: TRBD2
CDR3aa: CATSPSGSVRNEQFF
CDR3nt: TGTGCCACCAGTCCTAGCGGGAGTGTTAGGAATGAGCAGTTCTTC

j_gene: TRBJ1-1
abundance: many
v_gene: TRBV11-3
d_gene: -
CDR3aa: CASSLDTWPGPRNTEAFF
CDR3nt: TGTGCCAGCAGCTTAGATACGTGGCCAGGCCCTAGGAACACTGAAGCTTTCTTT

j_gene: TRBJ1-1
abundance: many
v_gene: TRBV7-8
d_gene: -
CDR3aa: CASSLALGSNTEAFF
CDR3nt: TGTGCCAGCAGCTTAGCGCTAGGGTCGAACACTGAAGCTTTCTTT

j_gene: TRBJ2-2
abundance: -
v_gene: TRBV5-1
d_gene: TRBD2
CDR3aa: CASSLDVGGTSGELFF
CDR3nt: TGCGCCAGCAGCTTGGATGTCGGGGGGACGTCCGGGGAGCTGTTTTTT

j_gene: TRBJ1-4
abundance: -
v_gene: TRBV5-1
d_gene: -
CDR3aa: CASSSSGEKLFF
CDR3nt: TGCGCCAGCAGTTCATCTGGTGAAAAACTGTTTTTT

j_gene: TRBJ1-1
abundance: many
v_gene: TRBV5-4
d_gene: TRBD1
CDR3aa: CASSRRDRGGGAFF
CDR3nt: TGTGCCAGCAGCCGGAGGGACAGGGGAGGGGGAGCTTTCTTT

j_gene: TRBJ2-7
abundance: few
v_gene: TRBV12-3/TRBV12-4
d_gene: TRBD2
CDR3aa: CASSPPGTSGRPDEQYF
CDR3nt: TGTGCCAGCAGCCCACCTGGGACTAGCGGGAGGCCGGACGAGCAGTACTTC

j_gene: TRBJ2-2
abundance: -
v_gene: TRBV27
d_gene: TRBD1
CDR3aa: CASSYTGAKEAGELFF
CDR3nt: TGTGCCAGCAGTTATACAGGGGCGAAGGAGGCCGGGGAGCTGTTTTTT

j_gene: TRBJ2-5
abundance: -
v_gene: TRBV11-2
d_gene: -
CDR3aa: CASSFPEDQETQYF
CDR3nt: TGTGCCAGCAGTTTCCCCGAGGACCAAGAGACCCAGTACTTC

j_gene: TRBJ2-3
abundance: many
v_gene: TRBV28
d_gene: -
CDR3aa: CASSWTHTDTQYF
CDR3nt: TGTGCCAGCAGTTGGACTCACACAGATACGCAGTATTTT

j_gene: TRBJ2-7
abundance: many
v_gene: TRBV6-1
d_gene: TRBD2
CDR3aa: CASSRVAGNYEQYF
CDR3nt: TGTGCCAGCAGCAGAGTAGCGGGGAACTACGAGCAGTACTTC